One sample yielded the 12 T cell receptor beta chains listed below, sequenced in a study of control samples from healthy donors and cancer patients. The protocol was immunoSEQ multiplex PCR, while the TCRdb copy is restricted to in-frame clones and leaves out a portion. The sample includes roughly 150,000 clones, over 90% of them seen just once. The sequencing input was blood. The receptors originated from a man aged 45-60 years in good health.

This clone was seen once. The rearrangement uses TRBV3-1 (or the pseudogene TRBV3-2) and TRBJ1-5; no reliable D call. V lost 2 bases to trimming and J lost 7 bases, with 9 bases between them. Germline lookup yields CDR1 LGHDT and CDR2 YNNKEL (reference sequence). CDR3 length: 13 residues. CDR3 region: CASSQLQQQPQHF. CDR3 DNA: TGTGCCAGCAGCCAACTACAGCAACAGCCCCAGCATTTT.

J is TRBJ2-7 and V is TRBV24-1, with TRBD1 matching 12 bases. The V and J ends lost 3 bases and 4 bases, in that order; junction bases with no gene match: 9. Germline-derived CDR1 and CDR2 are KGHDR and SFDVKD. The CDR3 is 17 residues long. DNA for the CDR3: TGTGCCACCAGTGATCCGGGACAGGGGGCTTTGGCGTACGAGCAGTACTTC. It is translated as CATSDPGQGALAYEQYF.

This clone was observed once. The chain uses TRBV5-1 and TRBJ1-1; weak D call: TRBD1 (6 bases). CDR1 is SGHRS and CDR2 is YFSETQ in the germline V gene. CDR3 length: 17 amino acids. The V gene lost 4 bases and the J gene lost 7 bases, with 26 bases spanning the gap. DNA for the CDR3: TGCGCCAGCAGCCCCTGGGGCCTGGGGGGGGCGACGGATGAAGCTTTCTTT. The encoded protein is CASSPWGLGGATDEAFF.

This rearrangement joins TRBV5-6 to TRBJ1-6, with a tentative D call TRBD1 (5 bases). The CDR3 is made up of 15 amino acids. Looked up from germline, CDR1 is SGHDT and CDR2 is YYEEEE. V was shortened by 4 bases and J by 10 bases, with 18 bases between the two germline ends. The CDR3 DNA is TGTGCCAGCAGCCCCGAGGGTGCAGGGTTGTCACCCCTCCACTTT. Translation: CASSPEGAGLSPLHF.

This sequence joins TRBV6-5 and TRBJ2-3, with a weak D call TRBD1 (6 bases). Trimming shortened V by 2 bases and J by 0 bases, and 9 bases separated the two germline ends. The CDR3 has 15 amino acids. Germline V gene sequence: CDR1 MNHEY, CDR2 SVGAGI. CDR3 sequence reads: CASSYDRSSTDTQYF. The CDR3 nucleotides read TGTGCCAGCAGTTACGACAGGTCTAGCACAGATACGCAGTATTTT.

The V and J genes are TRBV7-9 and TRBJ1-3; TRBD1 is a possible D gene (6 bases). Per the germline V gene, CDR1 is SEHNR and CDR2 is FQNEAQ (reference sequence). This CDR3 is 14 amino acids long. Trimming stripped 1 base from V and 7 bases from J, with 11 bases between. The CDR3 spells CASSLDTGRNTIYF. The CDR3 DNA sequence: TGTGCCAGCAGCTTAGATACAGGGAGGAACACCATATATTTT.

The chain has TRBV10-3 and TRBJ2-7; 8 positions agree with TRBD1. CDR3 length: 12 amino acids. J was trimmed by 3 bases and V by 11 bases; bases with no gene match: 6. Germline lookup yields CDR1 ENHRY and CDR2 SYGVKD. CDR3 residues: CAARDRSYEQYF. As DNA, the CDR3 is TGTGCCGCCCGGGACAGGAGCTACGAGCAGTACTTC.

V is TRBV11-2 and J is TRBJ2-7; 14 bases agree with TRBD2. CDR3 length: 18 residues. From germline, CDR1 is SGHAT and CDR2 FQNNGV. V shed 1 base, J shed 6 bases, and the junction held 11 bases outside the gene matches. The CDR3 reads CASSLVVSQGLAGGEQYF. The DNA of the CDR3 is TGTGCCAGCAGCTTAGTAGTAAGCCAAGGACTAGCGGGAGGCGAGCAGTACTTC.

This chain connects TRBV5-1 to TRBJ2-1; perhaps D is TRBD1 or TRBD2 (5 bases each). Germline V gene lookup returns CDR1 SGHRS and CDR2 YFSETQ. V was trimmed by 4 bases and J by 9 bases, leaving 11 bases between them. The CDR3 runs to 12 residues. The CDR3 here is CASSPRGTEQFF. The CDR3 bases are TGCGCCAGCAGCCCTCGAGGGACTGAGCAGTTCTTC.

The rearrangement joins TRBV30 to TRBJ1-1; D may be TRBD1 (5 bases). V was shortened by 2 bases and J by 5 bases, with 12 bases between the two germline ends. Germline CDR1 reads GTSNPN; CDR2 reads SVGIG (reference sequence). This CDR3 comprises 13 residues. As DNA, the CDR3 is TGTGCCTGGAGTCAAGGGGAGCATACTGAAGCTTTCTTT. It is translated as CAWSQGEHTEAFF.

This rearrangement joins TRBV5-6 to TRBJ1-2; no definite D call. Germline-derived CDR1 and CDR2 are SGHDT and YYEEEE. Trimming removed 3 bases at V and 1 base at J, with 7 bases between. The CDR3 sequence is 13 residues long. CDR3 loop: CASSSTLNYGYTF. In nucleotides, the CDR3 is TGTGCCAGCAGCTCCACCCTTAACTATGGCTACACCTTC.

The V gene is TRBV3-1 (or the pseudogene TRBV3-2), the J gene TRBJ2-7; the D is unclear. The CDR3 extends over 13 amino acids. Germline V gene lookup returns CDR1 LGHDT and CDR2 YNNKEL (reference sequence). Trimming took off 1 base at V and 1 base at J, with 5 bases between the two ends. CDR3 coding DNA: TGTGCCAGCAGCCAAGGCAGGTCCTACGAGCAGTACTTC. Amino acids: CASSQGRSYEQYF.